The clone carrying this TCR beta chain has more than one count but fewer than ten. The antigen remains undetermined. This record belongs to a study of T cell repertoires in cytomegalovirus infection. Study context: Matching HLA type, along with CMV infection, was indicated by public TCR beta signatures. General study points: Frequencies of public TCR beta families were cumulated, and this identified carriers of CMV plus the relevant HLA.

V lost 5 bases and J lost 3, with 8 bases in between. CDR1 and CDR2 from the germline V gene are SEHNR and FQNEAQ (reference sequence). The CDR3 sequence is 12 residues long. TCRdb itself ran the reads through MiXCR, one entry per CDR3 protein. The table shows around 770,000 distinct CDR3 sequences, with under 35% occurring only once. The sample here was cultured CD8+ T cells from PBMCs, taken from culture after CMV antigen stimulation. The rearrangement uses TRBV7-9 and TRBJ2-7; D gene ambiguous. This TCR was sampled from a human donor in good health (CMV status not recorded). Some clones in this sample may be carry-over from other donors' samples. The CDR3 DNA reads TGTGCCAGCAGCGGTAGGGACTACGAGCAGTACTTC. Its protein product is CASSGRDYEQYF.